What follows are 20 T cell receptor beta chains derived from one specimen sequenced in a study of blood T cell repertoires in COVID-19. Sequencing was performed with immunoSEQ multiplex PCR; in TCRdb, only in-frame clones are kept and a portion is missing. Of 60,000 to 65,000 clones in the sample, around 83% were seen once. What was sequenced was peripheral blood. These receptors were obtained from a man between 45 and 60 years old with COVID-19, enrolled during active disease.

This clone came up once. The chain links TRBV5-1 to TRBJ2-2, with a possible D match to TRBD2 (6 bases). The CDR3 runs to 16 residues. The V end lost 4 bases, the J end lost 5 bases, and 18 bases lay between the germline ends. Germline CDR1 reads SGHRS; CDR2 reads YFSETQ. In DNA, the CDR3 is TGCGCCAGCAGCGTGTACTCGCGGGATCCTACCGGGGAGCTGTTTTTT. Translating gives CASSVYSRDPTGELFF.

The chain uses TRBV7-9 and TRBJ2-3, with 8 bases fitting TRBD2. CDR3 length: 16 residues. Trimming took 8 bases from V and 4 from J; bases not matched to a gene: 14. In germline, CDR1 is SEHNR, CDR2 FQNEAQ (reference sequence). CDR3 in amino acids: CASPPGLGLVPDTQYF. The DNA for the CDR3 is TGTGCCAGCCCACCAGGTCTGGGACTAGTACCAGATACGCAGTATTTT.

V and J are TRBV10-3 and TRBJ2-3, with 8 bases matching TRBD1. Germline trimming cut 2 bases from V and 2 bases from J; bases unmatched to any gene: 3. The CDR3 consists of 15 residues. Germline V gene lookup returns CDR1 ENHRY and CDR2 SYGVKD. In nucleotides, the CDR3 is TGTGCCATCAGTGAGCCGGGACAGGCCACAGATACGCAGTATTTT. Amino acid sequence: CAISEPGQATDTQYF.

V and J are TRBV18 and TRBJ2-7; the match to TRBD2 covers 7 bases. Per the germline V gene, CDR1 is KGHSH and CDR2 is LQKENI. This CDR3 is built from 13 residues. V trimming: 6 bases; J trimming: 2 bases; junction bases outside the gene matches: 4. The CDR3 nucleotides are TGTGCCAGCTCCTCTGGGACTACCTACGAGCAGTACTTC. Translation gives CASSSGTTYEQYF.

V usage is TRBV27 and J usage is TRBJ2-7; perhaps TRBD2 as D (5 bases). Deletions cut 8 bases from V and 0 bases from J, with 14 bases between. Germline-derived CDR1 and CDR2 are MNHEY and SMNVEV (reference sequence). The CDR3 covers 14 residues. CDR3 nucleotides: TGTGCCAGCCCCACGGGGAGAACCTCCTACGAGCAGTACTTC. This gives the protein CASPTGRTSYEQYF.

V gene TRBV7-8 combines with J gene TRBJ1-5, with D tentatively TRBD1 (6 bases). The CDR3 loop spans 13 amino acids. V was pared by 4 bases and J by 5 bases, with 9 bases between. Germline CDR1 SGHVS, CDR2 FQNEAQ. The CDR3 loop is CASSSRGYQPQHF. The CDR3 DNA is TGTGCCAGCAGCTCCAGGGGATATCAGCCCCAGCATTTT.

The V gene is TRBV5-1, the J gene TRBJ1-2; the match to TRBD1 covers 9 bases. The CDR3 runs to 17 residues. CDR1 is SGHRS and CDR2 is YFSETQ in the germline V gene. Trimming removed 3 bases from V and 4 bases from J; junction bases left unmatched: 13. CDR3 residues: CASSYFSPGQGSYGYTF. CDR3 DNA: TGCGCCAGCAGCTACTTCTCCCCGGGACAGGGATCCTATGGCTACACCTTC.

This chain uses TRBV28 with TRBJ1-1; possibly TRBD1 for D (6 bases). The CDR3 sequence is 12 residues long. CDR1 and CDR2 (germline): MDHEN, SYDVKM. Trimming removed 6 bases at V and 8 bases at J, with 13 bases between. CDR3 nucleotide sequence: TGTGCCAGCAGAACTCGGACAGAAGAAGCTTTCTTT. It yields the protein CASRTRTEEAFF.

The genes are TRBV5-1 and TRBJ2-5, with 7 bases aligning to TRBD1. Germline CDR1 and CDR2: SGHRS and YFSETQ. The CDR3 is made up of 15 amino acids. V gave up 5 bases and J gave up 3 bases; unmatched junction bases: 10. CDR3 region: CASRQQGLSEETQYF. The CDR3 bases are TGCGCCAGCAGACAACAGGGGCTATCAGAAGAGACCCAGTACTTC.

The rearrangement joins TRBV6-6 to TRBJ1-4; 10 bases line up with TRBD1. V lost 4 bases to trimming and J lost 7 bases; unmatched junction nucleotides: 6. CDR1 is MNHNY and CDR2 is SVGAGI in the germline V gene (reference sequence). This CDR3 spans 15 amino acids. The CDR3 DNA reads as TGTGCCAGCAGTTTGGGGACAGGGGTCGTTGAAAAACTGTTTTTT. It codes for CASSLGTGVVEKLFF.

Here the CDR3 reads CAIRTDSYEQYF. The CDR3 nucleotides read TGTGCCATCCGGACAGACTCCTACGAGCAGTACTTC. The chain carries TRBV10-3 and TRBJ2-7, with D possibly matching TRBD1 (6 bases). Germline V gene lookup returns CDR1 ENHRY and CDR2 SYGVKD. The CDR3 covers 12 residues. Trimming stripped 8 bases from V and 0 bases from J, with 8 bases between.

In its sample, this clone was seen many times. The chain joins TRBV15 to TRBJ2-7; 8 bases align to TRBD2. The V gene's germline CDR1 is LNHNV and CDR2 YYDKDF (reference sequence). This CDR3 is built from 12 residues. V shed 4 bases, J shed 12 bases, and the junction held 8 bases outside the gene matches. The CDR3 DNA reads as TGTGCCACCAGCACCGGGACTAGTGCCGTGTACTTC. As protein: CATSTGTSAVYF.

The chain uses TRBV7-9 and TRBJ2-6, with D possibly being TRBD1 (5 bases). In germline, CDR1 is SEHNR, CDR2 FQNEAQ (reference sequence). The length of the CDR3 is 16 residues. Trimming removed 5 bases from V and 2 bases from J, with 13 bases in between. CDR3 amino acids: CASSPIDRAGANVLTF. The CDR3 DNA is TGTGCCAGCAGCCCCATTGACAGAGCTGGGGCCAACGTCCTGACTTTC.

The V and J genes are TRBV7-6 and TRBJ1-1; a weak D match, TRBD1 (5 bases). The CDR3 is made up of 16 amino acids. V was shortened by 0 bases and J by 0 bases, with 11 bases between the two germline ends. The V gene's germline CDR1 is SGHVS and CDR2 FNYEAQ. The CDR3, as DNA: TGTGCCAGCAGCTTAGCGCAGGGATCCATGAACACTGAAGCTTTCTTT. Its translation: CASSLAQGSMNTEAFF.

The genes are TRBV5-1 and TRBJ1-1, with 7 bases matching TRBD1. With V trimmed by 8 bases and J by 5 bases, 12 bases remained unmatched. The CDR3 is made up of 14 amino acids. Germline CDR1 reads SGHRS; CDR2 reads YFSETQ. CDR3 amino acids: CASLERQGGTEAFF. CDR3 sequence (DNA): TGCGCCAGTCTCGAGCGACAGGGTGGGACTGAAGCTTTCTTT.

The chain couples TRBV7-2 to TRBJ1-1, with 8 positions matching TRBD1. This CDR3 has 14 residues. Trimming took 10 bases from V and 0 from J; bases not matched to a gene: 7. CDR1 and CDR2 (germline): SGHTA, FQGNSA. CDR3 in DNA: TGTGCCATTCGACAGGGGATTATGAACACTGAAGCTTTCTTT. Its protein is CAIRQGIMNTEAFF.

The CDR3 DNA sequence: TGTGCCAGCAGTGATAACAGTAACACTGAAGCTTTCTTT. Encoded protein: CASSDNSNTEAFF. The rearrangement uses TRBV2 and TRBJ1-1; D remains unclear. The CDR3 length is 13 residues. The V gene's germline CDR1 is SNHLY and CDR2 FYNNEI. V lost 3 bases and J 2 bases, leaving 7 bases between the germline ends.

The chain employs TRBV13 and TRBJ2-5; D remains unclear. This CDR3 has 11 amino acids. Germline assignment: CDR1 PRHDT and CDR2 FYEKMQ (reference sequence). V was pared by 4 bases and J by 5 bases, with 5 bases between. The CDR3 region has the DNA TGTGCCAGCAGCTCTCGGGAGACCCAGTACTTC. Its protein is CASSSRETQYF.

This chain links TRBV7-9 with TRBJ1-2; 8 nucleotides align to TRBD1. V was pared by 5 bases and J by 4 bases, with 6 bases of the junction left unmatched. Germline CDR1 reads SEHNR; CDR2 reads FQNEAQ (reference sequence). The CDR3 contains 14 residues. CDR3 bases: TGTGCCAGCAGCCCGAGACAGGGGTTCTATGGCTACACCTTC. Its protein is CASSPRQGFYGYTF.

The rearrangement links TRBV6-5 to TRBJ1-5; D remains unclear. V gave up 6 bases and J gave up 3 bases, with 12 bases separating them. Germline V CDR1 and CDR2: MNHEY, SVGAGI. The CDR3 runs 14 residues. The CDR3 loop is CASSAVSSNQPQHF. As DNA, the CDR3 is TGTGCCAGCAGCGCGGTTTCTTCCAATCAGCCCCAGCATTTT.